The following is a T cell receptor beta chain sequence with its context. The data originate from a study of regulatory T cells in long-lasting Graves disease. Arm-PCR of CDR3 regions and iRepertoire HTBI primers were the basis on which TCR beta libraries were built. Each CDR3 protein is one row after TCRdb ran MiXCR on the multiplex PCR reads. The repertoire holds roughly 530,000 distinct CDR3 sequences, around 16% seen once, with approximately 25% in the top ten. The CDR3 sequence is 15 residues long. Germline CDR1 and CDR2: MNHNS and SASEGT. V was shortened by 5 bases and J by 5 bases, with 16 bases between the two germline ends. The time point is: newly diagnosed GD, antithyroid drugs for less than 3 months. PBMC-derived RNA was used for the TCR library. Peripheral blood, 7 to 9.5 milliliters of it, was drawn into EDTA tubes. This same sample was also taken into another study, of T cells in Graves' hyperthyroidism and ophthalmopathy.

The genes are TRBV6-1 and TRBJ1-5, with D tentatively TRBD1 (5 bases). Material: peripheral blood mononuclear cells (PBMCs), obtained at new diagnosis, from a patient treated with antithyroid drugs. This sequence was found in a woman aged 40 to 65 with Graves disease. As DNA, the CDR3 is TGTGCCAGCAGTCCGGACCACCTAGGGGATCAGCCCCAGCATTTT. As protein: CASSPDHLGDQPQHF.